The rows below give T cell receptor beta chains drawn from one sample of a study of CD8 T cells in Susac syndrome. Via MiXCR, TCRdb re-called the immunoSEQ multiplex PCR reads, giving one row per CDR3 protein. The repertoire holds about 47,000 distinct CDR3 sequences, with approximately 92% as singletons. Sequenced input: CD8+ T cells from PBMCs. The receptors shown here come from a human donor in good health. Each CDR3 is given with its conserved first and last residue. The order of the fields is clone size, D gene, V gene, J gene, CDR3 DNA, CDR3 protein. D genes are given only for firm matches. Some rows have no size entry. The others give once, few or many, or a class for an expanded clone.

.	TRBD2	TRBV7-2	TRBJ2-1	TGTGCCAGCAGCTTAGGACGGGAGGTAGACAATGAGCAGTTCTTC	CASSLGREVDNEQFF
.	TRBD2	TRBV5-1	TRBJ2-1	TGCGCCAGCAGGCTAGCGGGAGGGCCCGGGTGGGAGCAGTTCTTC	CASRLAGGPGWEQFF
.	TRBD2	TRBV7-9	TRBJ2-1	TGTGCCAGCAGCTGGGGGGGACTAGCGGGAGTGAATGAGCAGTTCTTC	CASSWGGLAGVNEQFF
.	.	TRBV29-1	TRBJ2-1	TGCAGCGTTGAGGGGGCAGTATCCCTGAGCTCCTACAATGAGCAGTTCTTC	CSVEGAVSLSSYNEQFF
.	.	TRBV2	TRBJ2-1	TGTGCCAGCAGGAAATCTCTTGCTCCGCCCTACAATGAGCAGTTCTTC	CASRKSLAPPYNEQFF
.	.	TRBV13	TRBJ1-1	TGTGCCAGCAGCTTAGGCGGCAGGAAGACTGAAGCTTTCTTT	CASSLGGRKTEAFF
.	.	TRBV7-9	TRBJ2-1	TGTGCCAGCACCTTCCCGGTGGGCAGAATTAATGAGCAGTTCTTC	CASTFPVGRINEQFF
few	.	TRBV3-1	TRBJ2-7	TGTGCCAGCAGCCAAGGTAGTCAGATAATACCCTACGAGCAGTACTTC	CASSQGSQIIPYEQYF
.	TRBD1	TRBV5-4	TRBJ1-2	TGTGCCAGCAGCTTTAAAGGGGGCGGAGGCTATGGCTACACCTTC	CASSFKGGGGYGYTF
.	.	TRBV7-9	TRBJ1-2	TGTGCCAGCAGCTTAGCAAGTGACTCCACTAACTATGGCTACACCTTC	CASSLASDSTNYGYTF
.	TRBD2	TRBV4-1	TRBJ2-2	TGCGCCAGCAGACTAGCGGGACTCGGGGAGCTGTTTTTT	CASRLAGLGELFF
.	.	TRBV20-1	TRBJ2-7	TGCAGTGCTAGAGATCGCGATAGCTCGCACTCCTACGAGCAGTACTTC	CSARDRDSSHSYEQYF
.	.	TRBV19	TRBJ1-1	TGTGCCAGTAGTAGACGACTCCAGACTGGTGAAAACACTGAAGCTTTCTTT	CASSRRLQTGENTEAFF
.	TRBD2	TRBV18	TRBJ2-1	TGTGCCAGCTCACCGCCGGAAGGACTAGCGGGAATTGAGCAGTTCTTC	CASSPPEGLAGIEQFF
.	TRBD1	TRBV2	TRBJ2-1	TGTGCCAGCGGATCCCAGGGACAGGTACTCTACAATGAGCAGTTCTTC	CASGSQGQVLYNEQFF
.	.	TRBV20-1	TRBJ2-1	TGCAGTGCTAGGGTCGGGGGGCTATCCTACAATGAGCAGTTCTTC	CSARVGGLSYNEQFF
.	.	TRBV5-6	TRBJ2-1	TGTGCCAGCAGCTTTTCCTATGAGCAGTTCTTC	CASSFSYEQFF
.	TRBD1	TRBV6-1	TRBJ2-7	TGTGCCAGCAGCCCCGGGACAGGTATTTTGAGCTCCTACGAGCAGTACTTC	CASSPGTGILSSYEQYF
.	.	TRBV10-3	TRBJ2-7	TGTGCCACAACTAATGAAGAGGGGGGTCGCTACGAGCAGTACTTC	CATTNEEGGRYEQYF
.	.	TRBV20-1	TRBJ2-2	TGCAGTGCTACACCGGGACTCCACGAGGGCACCGGGGAGCTGTTTTTT	CSATPGLHEGTGELFF
.	TRBD2	TRBV10-3	TRBJ2-7	TGTGCCATCAGTTCCCCGCTAGCGGTCGAGCAGTACTTC	CAISSPLAVEQYF
.	TRBD1	TRBV5-6	TRBJ2-1	TGTGCCAGCAGCCTGGACCCGGGACAGGGGATGGACAATGAGCAGTTCTTC	CASSLDPGQGMDNEQFF
few	.	TRBV7-8	TRBJ2-5	TGTGCCAGCAAGCGGACGTACCAAGAGACCCAGTACTTC	CASKRTYQETQYF
.	.	TRBV29-1	TRBJ1-4	TGCAGCGTTGAAGTTGGGAGAGAATTCAAACTGTTTTTT	CSVEVGREFKLFF
once	.	TRBV6-5	TRBJ1-1	TGTGCCAGCAGCCCGACTCGCGACAGTTGGGCTTTCTTT	CASSPTRDSWAFF
.	.	TRBV4-3	TRBJ2-7	TGCGCCAGCAGCCAAGTAGAAGGAGCAGAGGGCGAGCAGTACTTC	CASSQVEGAEGEQYF
.	TRBD1	TRBV5-1	TRBJ1-2	TGCGCCAGCAGCGACGAACAGGGGGCCCTGAACTATGGCTACACCTTC	CASSDEQGALNYGYTF
.	TRBD1	TRBV27	TRBJ2-7	TGTGCCAGCAGTTCCCCAAAAACGACAGGGCCCTACGAGCAGTACTTC	CASSSPKTTGPYEQYF
.	.	TRBV5-6	TRBJ2-1	TGTGCCAGCAGCACCACTAGTTACGATGAGCAGTTCTTC	CASSTTSYDEQFF
once	.	TRBV29-1	TRBJ2-1	TGCAGCGTTGCCGGCGGAGACTACAATGAGCAGTTCTTC	CSVAGGDYNEQFF
.	.	TRBV20-1	TRBJ2-1	TGCAGTGCTAGAGGGGACAACCCGGGGGGTGAGCAGTTCTTC	CSARGDNPGGEQFF
.	.	TRBV4-1	TRBJ1-1	TGCGCCAGCAGCCCAACCCTGACCCAGGTGAACACTGAAGCTTTCTTT	CASSPTLTQVNTEAFF
once	TRBD1	TRBV5-1	TRBJ2-2	TGCGCCAGCAGCCCGGGACAGGGCCATTTTTACACCGGGGAGCTGTTTTTT	CASSPGQGHFYTGELFF
once	.	TRBV7-2	TRBJ1-5	TGTGCCAGCAGCCCGTGGGACGAGAGCAATCAGCCCCAGCATTTT	CASSPWDESNQPQHF
.	.	TRBV29-1	TRBJ1-1	TGCAGCGTCCGGACAGCCGCCGACACTGAAGCTTTCTTT	CSVRTAADTEAFF
few	.	TRBV19	TRBJ2-6	TGTGCCAGTAGTATAGTCGCGTCTGGGGCCAACGTCCTGACTTTC	CASSIVASGANVLTF
.	TRBD1	TRBV10-3	TRBJ2-2	TGTGCCATCCTGGACAGGGGACACACCGGGGAGCTGTTTTTT	CAILDRGHTGELFF
.	.	TRBV4-3	TRBJ2-1	TGCGCCAGCAGCCAAGATGGGAGTAGAGAGCAGTTCTTC	CASSQDGSREQFF
.	TRBD2	TRBV5-1	TRBJ2-1	TGCGCCAGCAGCAACAGCGGGAGTCATTCCTACAATGAGCAGTTCTTC	CASSNSGSHSYNEQFF
.	.	TRBV27	TRBJ1-5	TGTGCCAGCAGTTCATCCGTGGGCCAAGGACGCGGCAATCAGCCCCAGCATTTT	CASSSSVGQGRGNQPQHF
.	TRBD1	TRBV27	TRBJ1-1	TGTGCCAGCAACCCACAGGGGATGAACACTGAAGCTTTCTTT	CASNPQGMNTEAFF
.	TRBD2	TRBV29-1	TRBJ2-1	TGCAGCGTTTTAGGACTAGCGGGAGGGCGGAGCTCCTACAATGAGCAGTTCTTC	CSVLGLAGGRSSYNEQFF
.	TRBD1	TRBV11-2	TRBJ1-5	TGTGCCAGCAGCTGGGGGACAGATCAGCCCCAGCATTTT	CASSWGTDQPQHF
.	TRBD2	TRBV7-6	TRBJ2-2	TGTGCCAGCAGCTTGGGGACTAGCTGGAACACCGGGGAGCTGTTTTTT	CASSLGTSWNTGELFF
once	.	TRBV6-2/TRBV6-3	TRBJ2-7	TGTGCCAGCAGCCTTGAGCTTTCCTACGAGCAGTACTTC	CASSLELSYEQYF
once	TRBD2	TRBV27	TRBJ2-3	TGTGCCAGCAGTTTACCTAGCGGTACAGATACGCAGTATTTT	CASSLPSGTDTQYF
.	.	TRBV23-1	TRBJ1-4	.	CASGGQDLMKNCFF
once	.	TRBV7-8	TRBJ1-1	TGTGCCAGCAGCCCTCTCCAGGGGTTTACTGAAGCTTTCTTT	CASSPLQGFTEAFF
.	.	TRBV7-8	TRBJ2-7	TGTGCCAGCAGCTTAGGGCTGTGGGGGTCAAACGAGCAGTACTTC	CASSLGLWGSNEQYF
.	.	TRBV5-4	TRBJ2-7	TGTGCCAGCAGCTTGGCCTATGGGGCCTACGAGCAGTACTTC	CASSLAYGAYEQYF
.	TRBD2	TRBV7-2	TRBJ2-7	TGTGCCAGCAGATCCCCGGGACTAGGGGTCTACGAGCAGTACTTC	CASRSPGLGVYEQYF
once	TRBD2	TRBV15	TRBJ2-1	TGTGCCACAGCTTTAGCGGGAGGGCCAGGTGAGCAGTTCTTC	CATALAGGPGEQFF
.	.	TRBV6-5	TRBJ2-5	TGTGCCAGCAGATCACTGGGATACGTCGGAGAGACCCAGTACTTC	CASRSLGYVGETQYF
.	.	TRBV5-4	TRBJ1-1	TGTGCCAGCACCCTGCGGGGGGAAGACACTGAAGCTTTCTTT	CASTLRGEDTEAFF
.	TRBD2	TRBV5-1	TRBJ2-1	TGCGCCAGCAGCTTCGGACTAGCGGGAGGGCACTACAATGAGCAGTTCTTC	CASSFGLAGGHYNEQFF